This is a list of T cell receptor beta chains from one sample in a study of blood T cell repertoires in COVID-19. Assay used: immunoSEQ multiplex PCR; TCRdb lists only in-frame clones, some missing. There are roughly 500,000 clones in the sample; approximately 89% occur only once, and 0.75% to 0.9% lies in the top ten. The sample consisted of peripheral blood. Receptor source: a man younger than 30 with COVID-19, enrolled during active disease. The CDR3 runs from the conserved cysteine through the conserved F or W. The D gene is left open where the match is weak. Only part of the rows carry a size: once, few, many, or a class if the clone is expanded.

J: TRBJ1-5
V: TRBV19
D: NA
size: NA
CDR3: CASSMGRSNQPQHF
DNA: TGTGCCAGTAGTATGGGGAGAAGCAATCAGCCCCAGCATTTT

J: TRBJ2-1
V: TRBV6-5
D: TRBD2
size: NA
CDR3: CASSYGGGANEQFF
DNA: TGTGCCAGCAGTTACGGCGGGGGGGCCAATGAGCAGTTCTTC

J: TRBJ2-1
V: TRBV7-9
D: TRBD2
size: NA
CDR3: CASSTLAGGTGNEQFF
DNA: TGTGCCAGCAGCACACTAGCGGGAGGGACGGGGAATGAGCAGTTCTTC

J: TRBJ1-2
V: TRBV4-2
D: NA
size: NA
CDR3: CASSQELGENYGYTF
DNA: TGTGCCAGCAGCCAAGAACTTGGGGAGAACTATGGCTACACCTTC

J: TRBJ1-3
V: TRBV7-9
D: TRBD1
size: once
CDR3: CASSLGAVTGGSGNTIYF
DNA: TGTGCCAGCAGCTTAGGTGCTGTGACAGGGGGCTCTGGAAACACCATATATTTT

J: TRBJ2-1
V: TRBV5-8
D: TRBD2
size: NA
CDR3: CASSREGLLNEQFF
DNA: TGTGCCAGCAGCCGGGAGGGACTGCTAAATGAGCAGTTCTTC

J: TRBJ2-3
V: TRBV5-4
D: NA
size: NA
CDR3: CASSYTGTDTQYF
DNA: TGTGCCAGCAGCTATACAGGGACAGATACGCAGTATTTT

J: TRBJ2-1
V: TRBV24-1
D: TRBD1
size: NA
CDR3: CATSAGTGYVYEQFF
DNA: TGTGCCACCAGTGCCGGGACAGGGTATGTGTATGAGCAGTTCTTC

J: TRBJ1-5
V: TRBV30
D: NA
size: NA
CDR3: CAWKSDSYSNQPQHF
DNA: TGTGCCTGGAAGAGTGACAGCTATAGCAATCAGCCCCAGCATTTT

J: TRBJ1-1
V: TRBV30
D: NA
size: few
CDR3: CAWGGRAQAAEAFF
DNA: TGTGCCTGGGGTGGTCGCGCACAGGCGGCTGAAGCTTTCTTT

J: TRBJ1-1
V: TRBV24-1
D: TRBD1
size: NA
CDR3: CATRTGGGTEAFF
DNA: TGTGCCACCCGAACAGGGGGAGGGACTGAAGCTTTCTTT

J: TRBJ2-7
V: TRBV28
D: NA
size: NA
CDR3: CASGILSGPYEQYF
DNA: TGTGCCAGCGGAATCCTTAGCGGACCCTACGAGCAGTACTTC

J: TRBJ2-3
V: TRBV7-9
D: NA
size: NA
CDR3: CASSLVQGAFTDTQYF
DNA: TGTGCCAGCAGCTTAGTCCAAGGGGCCTTCACAGATACGCAGTATTTT

J: TRBJ1-1
V: TRBV20-1
D: NA
size: few
CDR3: CSAKPGAEAFF
DNA: TGCAGTGCTAAACCGGGGGCTGAAGCTTTCTTT

J: TRBJ1-1
V: TRBV9
D: NA
size: NA
CDR3: CASSGSATEAFF
DNA: TGTGCCAGCAGCGGGAGTGCCACTGAAGCTTTCTTT

J: TRBJ2-4
V: TRBV5-6
D: TRBD1
size: once
CDR3: CASSLGQGGGIQYF
DNA: TGTGCCAGCAGCTTGGGACAGGGTGGTGGCATTCAGTACTTC

J: TRBJ2-5
V: TRBV11-2
D: TRBD1
size: few
CDR3: CASSFTRGLAETQYF
DNA: TGTGCCAGCAGCTTCACCAGGGGGTTAGCGGAGACCCAGTACTTC

J: TRBJ1-1
V: TRBV7-9
D: NA
size: NA
CDR3: CASSLGATARGSTEAFF
DNA: TGTGCCAGCAGCTTAGGTGCGACAGCCAGGGGATCCACTGAAGCTTTCTTT

J: TRBJ1-2
V: TRBV7-9
D: NA
size: NA
CDR3: CASSSPSNYGYTF
DNA: TGTGCCAGCAGCTCCCCCTCCAACTATGGCTACACCTTC

J: TRBJ1-6
V: TRBV5-4
D: TRBD1
size: NA
CDR3: CASSFRAHGTATSPLHF
DNA: TGTGCCAGCAGCTTCCGGGCGCATGGGACAGCTACCTCACCCCTCCACTTT

J: TRBJ1-1
V: TRBV12-5
D: NA
size: NA
CDR3: CASGLVGRDLTEAFF
DNA: TGTGCTAGTGGTTTGGTAGGTCGGGACTTAACTGAAGCTTTCTTT

J: TRBJ2-7
V: TRBV29-1
D: NA
size: NA
CDR3: CSVAGNFLYEQYF
DNA: TGCAGCGTTGCCGGGAACTTCCTCTACGAGCAGTACTTC

J: TRBJ2-1
V: TRBV13
D: NA
size: NA
CDR3: CASSPFADEQFF
DNA: TGTGCCAGCAGCCCTTTTGCGGATGAGCAGTTCTTC

J: TRBJ1-2
V: TRBV18
D: NA
size: NA
CDR3: CASSPPRGTPNYGYTF
DNA: TGTGCCAGCTCACCACCCAGGGGAACCCCTAACTATGGCTACACCTTC

J: TRBJ2-7
V: TRBV24-1
D: NA
size: NA
CDR3: CATSDFGREYEQYF
DNA: TGTGCCACCAGTGATTTCGGCAGGGAATACGAGCAGTACTTC

J: TRBJ1-2
V: TRBV2
D: NA
size: NA
CDR3: CASSDLRTAWGYTF
DNA: TGTGCCAGCAGTGATTTGAGGACAGCATGGGGGTACACCTTC

J: TRBJ2-2
V: TRBV10-3
D: NA
size: NA
CDR3: CAISGPGQSNTGELFF
DNA: TGTGCCATCAGTGGGCCCGGACAGTCGAACACCGGGGAGCTGTTTTTT

J: TRBJ1-1
V: TRBV19
D: NA
size: NA
CDR3: CASSTSLDMNTEAFF
DNA: TGTGCCAGTAGTACATCACTTGATATGAACACTGAAGCTTTCTTT

J: TRBJ1-2
V: TRBV7-9
D: NA
size: once
CDR3: CASSFWTDRYGYTF
DNA: TGTGCCAGCAGCTTTTGGACAGATCGCTATGGCTACACCTTC